A single sample is the source of the 26 T cell receptor beta chains below, sequenced in a study of CD8 T cells in ankylosing spondylitis (dated by TCRdb to 2016 to 2017). Library creation used 5' RACE. Sequencer: Illumina HiSeq 2500. TCRdb took the public reads, trimmed them with fastp at Q25, ran MiXCR for clone calling and kept in-frame beta chains. A single entry per CDR3 protein holds the most common genes and DNA from its merged rows. For this sample there are approximately 150,000 distinct CDR3 sequences; roughly 44% appear just once. The ten most abundant clones make up approximately 14% of the sample. The sequencing sample was made of synovial fluid, either unsorted or a sorted T cell fraction (not recorded which). These receptors all stem from a male donor with ankylosing spondylitis.

V and J are TRBV18 and TRBJ2-3; possibly TRBD1 for D (6 bases). V was shortened by 5 bases and J by 1 base, with 7 bases between the two germline ends. The CDR3 runs 13 residues. Germline V gives CDR1 KGHSH, CDR2 LQKENI. CDR3 DNA: TGTGCCAGCTCATACAGGGGCACAGATACGCAGTATTTT. It codes for CASSYRGTDTQYF. The complete variable domain, with remaining parts taken from reference TRBV18 and TRBJ2-3, reads NAGVMQNPRHLVRRRGQEARLRCSPMKGHSHVYWYRQLPEEGLKFMVYLQKENIIDESGMPKERFSAEFPKEGPSILRIQQVVRGDSAAYFCASSYRGTDTQYFGPGTRLTVL.

This sequence joins TRBV29-1 and TRBJ1-2; D is undetermined. Germline assignment: CDR1 SQVTM and CDR2 ANQGSEA. Between the trimmed V and J ends, which lost 3 bases and 0 bases, there was a span of 14 bases. This CDR3 spans 15 amino acids. Written as DNA, the CDR3 is TGCAGCGTTGATCCGGACTCCACTACTAACTATGGCTACACCTTC. It yields the protein CSVDPDSTTNYGYTF.

The V and J genes are TRBV20-1 and TRBJ2-7; a possible D gene is TRBD1 (6 bases). Trimming removed 5 bases from V and 9 bases from J, with 17 bases in between. The CDR3 contains 12 residues. Germline CDR1 reads DFQATT; CDR2 reads SNEGSKA (reference sequence). CDR3 in amino acids: CSAGTWGWGQYF. The CDR3 DNA sequence: TGCAGTGCTGGGACATGGGGGTGGGGGCAGTACTTC.

This clonotype was seen more than once but under ten times. The chain links TRBV19 to TRBJ2-1, with 9 bases matching TRBD1. Germline V CDR1 and CDR2: LNHDA, SQIVND (reference sequence). This CDR3 has 16 amino acids. J was trimmed by 3 bases and V by 5 bases; bases with no gene match: 8. The CDR3 DNA follows: TGTGCCAGTAGTCCTTCCGACAGGGGGTACTACAATGAGCAGTTCTTC. Translation: CASSPSDRGYYNEQFF.

This clonotype has only a few counts. V gene TRBV21-1 combines with J gene TRBJ1-1; the table's D call, TRBD1, was not checked against the DNA. TRBV21-1 is described as a pseudogene. There are 15 residues in the CDR3. The CDR3 nucleotides are TGTGCCAGCAGCAAATTGGGGGGGTTTCGGACTGAAGCTTTCTTT. This gives the protein CASSKLGGFRTEAFF.

The rearrangement links TRBV6-1 to TRBJ1-1; unclear D gene. Trimming took off 10 bases at V and 3 bases at J, with 15 bases between the two ends. Germline-derived CDR1 and CDR2 are MNHNS and SASEGT. The CDR3 length is 13 residues. CDR3 protein: CATKPGTHTEAFF. CDR3 coding DNA: TGTGCCACTAAACCGGGAACACACACTGAAGCTTTCTTT.

This clonotype was recorded a few times. This chain links TRBV5-1 with TRBJ2-2; D gene ambiguous. The CDR3 has 12 residues. V lost 3 bases and J lost 5, with 5 bases in between. Germline-derived CDR1 and CDR2 are SGHRS and YFSETQ. DNA of the CDR3: TGCGCCAGCAGCTACGAGACCGGGGAGCTGTTTTTT. Amino acids: CASSYETGELFF.

The V and J genes are TRBV29-1 and TRBJ1-1; unclear D gene. The germline CDR1 and CDR2 sequences are SQVTM and ANQGSEA. V was cut by 1 base and J by 6 bases, with 18 bases left in between. This CDR3 comprises 15 residues. This CDR3 reads CSVEVVFSGSAEAFF. CDR3 nucleotide sequence: TGCAGCGTTGAAGTTGTGTTTAGCGGCTCGGCTGAAGCTTTCTTT.

This clonotype was detected a few times. This chain joins TRBV7-6 and TRBJ2-7; D is tentatively TRBD1 or TRBD2 (7 bases each). CDR3 length: 13 amino acids. Germline V gene data show CDR1 as SGHVS and CDR2 as FNYEAQ. Trimming pared 8 bases from V and 5 bases from J, leaving 16 bases between. CDR3 in amino acids: CASGWGGGDEQYF. Written as DNA, the CDR3 is TGTGCCAGCGGTTGGGGAGGGGGCGACGAGCAGTACTTC. The full variable domain, its missing parts supplied by reference TRBV7-6 and TRBJ2-7, is GAGVSQSPRYKVTKRGQDVALRCDPISGHVSLYWYRQALGQGPEFLTYFNYEAQQDKSGLPNDRFSAERPEGSISTLTIQRTEQRDSAMYRCASGWGGGDEQYFGPGTRLTVT.

The chain is built from TRBV7-2 and TRBJ1-6; 9 nucleotides line up with TRBD1. This CDR3 spans 16 amino acids. Trimming took 5 bases from V and 10 from J; bases not matched to a gene: 12. Germline assignment: CDR1 SGHTA and CDR2 FQGNSA. CDR3 protein: CASSALITGGGSPLHF. DNA for the CDR3: TGTGCCAGCAGCGCTCTGATAACAGGGGGCGGATCACCCCTCCACTTT.

Ten or more counts support this clonotype. V usage is TRBV5-1 and J usage is TRBJ1-4, with D possibly matching TRBD1 (5 bases). Germline lookup yields CDR1 SGHRS and CDR2 YFSETQ. The V end was cut by 4 bases, the J end by 7 bases, with 20 bases between. The CDR3 is made up of 16 amino acids. CDR3 loop: CASSPDPGTEPEKLFF. In DNA form, the CDR3 reads TGCGCCAGCAGCCCCGACCCCGGGACGGAACCTGAAAAACTGTTTTTT.

This clonotype rates as large (0.1 to 1%). The rearrangement uses TRBV7-9 and TRBJ1-2, with D unresolved. The germline V gene encodes CDR1 SEHNR and CDR2 FQNEAQ (reference sequence). This CDR3 is 12 amino acids long. V gave up 2 bases and J gave up 8 bases, with 9 bases separating them. For the CDR3, the DNA is TGTGCCAGCAGCTTATTCCACGACGGCTACACCTTC. Translating it yields CASSLFHDGYTF.

The CDR3 spells CASSLPSTGGPSTDTQYF. The CDR3 coding sequence is TGTGCCAGCAGCCTCCCCAGTACGGGAGGGCCTAGCACAGATACGCAGTATTTT. This chain joins TRBV7-8 and TRBJ2-3, with 8 positions matching TRBD2. After removal of 5 bases from V and 0 bases from J, the junction contained 13 bases not matched to a gene. CDR1 is SGHVS and CDR2 is FQNEAQ in the germline V gene. This CDR3 comprises 18 residues.

The V and J genes are TRBV5-1 and TRBJ2-7, with D tentatively TRBD2 (6 bases). Germline CDR1 reads SGHRS; CDR2 reads YFSETQ. V was pared by 4 bases and J by 5 bases, with 13 bases between. CDR3 length: 13 residues. CDR3: CASSEGLFHEQYF. The CDR3 DNA sequence: TGCGCCAGCAGCGAGGGACTTTTCCACGAGCAGTACTTC.

This chain joins TRBV29-1 and TRBJ1-2, with a tentative D call TRBD1 (6 bases). The germline V and J ends were trimmed by 3 bases and 4 bases, with 15 bases remaining between them. Germline V gene lookup returns CDR1 SQVTM and CDR2 ANQGSEA. This CDR3 has 14 amino acids. The CDR3 bases are TGCAGCGTTGACGGACAGAAATTACCCTATGGCTACACCTTC. Its translation: CSVDGQKLPYGYTF.

V gene TRBV9 combines with J gene TRBJ2-1; 7 nucleotides align to TRBD2. Germline V gene lookup returns CDR1 SGDLS and CDR2 YYNGEE. The CDR3 is 17 amino acids. V lost 4 bases to trimming and J lost 0 bases; unmatched junction nucleotides: 10. The CDR3 region is CASSRSTSFISYNEQFF. The CDR3 DNA reads TGTGCCAGCAGCCGATCGACTAGCTTTATCTCCTACAATGAGCAGTTCTTC.

The rearrangement links TRBV27 to TRBJ2-7; 7 bases align to TRBD1. V was clipped by 6 bases and J by 3 bases; unmatched bases: 5. Germline V gene sequence: CDR1 MNHEY, CDR2 SMNVEV (reference sequence). The CDR3 totals 13 residues. CDR3 nucleotides: TGTGCCAGCAGAAGGGACAGCCACTACGAGCAGTACTTC. Encoded protein: CASRRDSHYEQYF.

This chain connects TRBV11-2 to TRBJ2-3; 11 nucleotides match TRBD2. This CDR3 contains 18 residues. V shed 1 base and J 3 bases; nucleotides not matched to a gene: 9. CDR1 SGHAT and CDR2 FQNNGV come from the germline V gene. The CDR3 nucleotides are TGTGCCAGCAGCTTAGGTTCCGGGGGACTAGCGGCTACAGATACGCAGTATTTT. Amino acids: CASSLGSGGLAATDTQYF.

The chain links TRBV24-1 to TRBJ1-1, with a tentative D call TRBD1 (5 bases). The V end lost 7 bases, the J end lost 4 bases, and 15 bases lay between the germline ends. CDR1 and CDR2 (germline): KGHDR, SFDVKD. The CDR3 runs 14 residues. CDR3 nucleotides: TGTGCCACCAGGCCCCACAGCGGGGGCACTGAAGCTTTCTTT. It encodes CATRPHSGGTEAFF.

This clonotype was seen at least ten times. This chain connects TRBV28 to TRBJ2-7, with D possibly being TRBD2 (6 bases). The V gene's germline CDR1 is MDHEN and CDR2 SYDVKM. The V end lost 7 bases, the J end lost 2 bases, and 21 bases lay between the germline ends. The length of the CDR3 is 16 residues. DNA for the CDR3: TGTGCCAGCAAAATGGCGGGCGGGACGGAACCCTACGAGCAGTACTTC. Translating gives CASKMAGGTEPYEQYF.

The chain couples TRBV4-1 to TRBJ1-4; 8 bases are shared with TRBD1. The germline V gene has CDR1 MGHRA and CDR2 YSYEKL. The CDR3 covers 15 residues. V was pared by 7 bases and J by 7 bases, with 11 bases of the junction left unmatched. CDR3 nucleotides: TGCGCCAGCACTCGGATGGACAGGGCGGGTGAAAAACTGTTTTTT. This encodes CASTRMDRAGEKLFF.

The V call is TRBV7-6, the J call TRBJ2-7; D may correspond to TRBD1 or TRBD2 (6 bases each). Looked up from germline, CDR1 is SGHVS and CDR2 is FNYEAQ. Trimming shortened V by 3 bases and J by 2 bases, and 17 bases separated the two germline ends. The CDR3 is made up of 16 amino acids. The DNA for the CDR3 is TGTGCCAGCAGCTTTAGGAGGGGGGCTGGCCCCTACGAGCAGTACTTC. Its protein is CASSFRRGAGPYEQYF.

The CDR3 protein is CASSQDLTSKGGYTF. CDR3 DNA sequence: TGCGCCAGCAGCCAAGATCTTACATCAAAGGGGGGCTACACCTTC. The V and J genes are TRBV4-3 and TRBJ1-2, with a weak D call TRBD1 (5 bases). The V gene lost 0 bases and the J gene lost 8 bases, with 16 bases spanning the gap. This CDR3 contains 15 residues. Germline V gene sequence: CDR1 LGHNA, CDR2 YSLEER.

CDR3 nucleotide sequence: TGTGCCAGCAGCCCATCCGGCCCGACGCACGGCTACACCTTC. This encodes CASSPSGPTHGYTF. The rearrangement links TRBV7-2 to TRBJ1-2; D remains ambiguous. The germline V gene encodes CDR1 SGHTA and CDR2 FQGNSA. The CDR3 loop spans 14 amino acids. Trimming pared 5 bases from V and 8 bases from J, leaving 18 bases between.

This clonotype was recorded at least ten times. Written as DNA, the CDR3 is TGTGCCAGCAGCCAAGAAGGAAGGGGCGATGAGCAGTTCTTC. Translating gives CASSQEGRGDEQFF. The rearrangement joins TRBV3-1 to TRBJ2-1; D might be TRBD1 (5 bases). The CDR3 has 14 amino acids. Germline CDR1 reads LGHDT; CDR2 reads YNNKEL (reference sequence). Trimming took off 0 bases at V and 8 bases at J, with 11 bases between the two ends.

The chain uses TRBV12-3 or TRBV12-4 and TRBJ2-1; perhaps D is TRBD1 or TRBD2 (5 bases each). V was trimmed by 1 base and J by 5 bases, leaving 15 bases between them. The CDR3 is 16 amino acids. The CDR3 bases are TGTGCCAGCAGTTTAGAGGGGACGGAGGACCACAATGAGCAGTTCTTC. It encodes CASSLEGTEDHNEQFF.